What follows describes a single T cell receptor beta chain. Its cognate antigen is unknown. With random hexamers, reverse transcription was performed on about 0.5 to 1 ug of RNA. Coverage of TCR beta CDR3 amplification by immunoSEQ multiplex PCR extended to 54 Vbeta and 13 Jbeta. TCRdb itself ran the immunoSEQ multiplex PCR reads through MiXCR, one entry per CDR3 protein. The sample shows 130,000 to 150,000 distinct CDR3 sequences, 85% to 95% of them seen only once. CDR3 length: 16 amino acids. Germline lookup yields CDR1 SGHDN and CDR2 FVKESK. The trim removed 4 bases at V and 9 bases at J, leaving 13 bases unmatched. This sample is drawn from a study of CD8 T cells in Susac syndrome. Findings and caveats of the study: The number of individuals included in the study's TCR sequencing and HLA analysis was acknowledged as relatively small.

Sequencing of TCR beta, carried out with a high-throughput approach, was applied to CD8+ and CD4+ T cells from the blood. TEMRA cells were FACS-enriched, unlike CD8+ and CD4+ T cells, which were negatively isolated. This clonotype originated in a human donor in good health. Sequencing input: CD8+ T cells from PBMCs. The rearrangement links TRBV14 to TRBJ2-1; the match to TRBD2 covers 9 bases. The CDR3 sequence is CASSPQGLAVMGEQFF. CDR3 DNA sequence: TGTGCCAGCAGCCCCCAGGGACTAGCAGTGATGGGTGAGCAGTTCTTC.